A selection of T cell receptor beta chains follows, all from one sample in a study of CD8+ T cells in alopecia areata. Clones were read by immunoSEQ multiplex PCR, and TCRdb kept only the in-frame ones, dropping some. The top ten clones hold roughly 6.8% of a sample with 150,000 or so clones, around 50% of them seen once. The specimen was CD4+ T cells sorted from blood. These receptors originate from a human donor with alopecia areata. CDR3s include the opening cysteine and the closing phenylalanine or tryptophan. The D gene is left open where the match is weak. Part of the rows lack a size; the others show once, few, many or a class for expanded clones.

d_call j_call clone_size v_call cdr3_nt cdr3_aa
. TRBJ1-2 . TRBV20-1 TGCAGTGCTTCGGTAGTCTATGGCTACACCTTC CSASVVYGYTF
TRBD2 TRBJ2-5 . TRBV5-1 TGCGCCAGCAGCTTGGACGGGAGGCTCGGGGAGACCCAGTACTTC CASSLDGRLGETQYF
. TRBJ2-1 . TRBV5-1 TGCGCCAGCAGCAAAGAAACAGGGTCCAATGAGCAGTTCTTC CASSKETGSNEQFF
TRBD2 TRBJ2-3 . TRBV5-4 TGTGCCAGCAGCTTGTCCCAACTAGCGGGTCTGACAGATACGCAGTATTTT CASSLSQLAGLTDTQYF
. TRBJ2-1 few TRBV29-1 TGCAGCGTTAGTGTCGGGGCTCTCAATGAGCAGTTCTTC CSVSVGALNEQFF
. TRBJ2-1 few TRBV5-1 TGCGCCAGCAGAGCCCACGGAGGGACCAAATACAATGAGCAGTTCTTC CASRAHGGTKYNEQFF
. TRBJ1-4 few TRBV7-9 TGTGCCAGCTTAAGAGGCGAGAATGAAAAACTGTTTTTT CASLRGENEKLFF
TRBD1 TRBJ2-7 . TRBV15 TGTGCCACCAGCAGCACTGAGGGGGCTTACGAGCAGTACTTC CATSSTEGAYEQYF
. TRBJ2-5 . TRBV7-8 TGTGCCAGCACCCCTACGGCCCGAGAGACCCAGTACTTC CASTPTARETQYF
TRBD2 TRBJ2-7 . TRBV6-6 TGTGCCAGCAGTTACTTCGGGGGGGTGACCGCCTACGAGCAGTACTTC CASSYFGGVTAYEQYF
. TRBJ2-7 . TRBV6-5 TGTGCCAGCAGTTCCGGGTTCTACGAGCAGTACTTC CASSSGFYEQYF
. TRBJ2-5 . TRBV7-7 TGTGCTAGCAGCCGGAGGGCCTGGGAGACCCAGTACTTC CASSRRAWETQYF
TRBD2 TRBJ2-7 . TRBV7-8 TGTGCCAGCAGCTTAGGTGCTAGCGGAGCCTACGAGCAGTACTTC CASSLGASGAYEQYF
TRBD1 TRBJ2-7 few TRBV10-3 TGTGCCATCAGTCAGGGACAGGGGTCCTACGAGCAGTACTTC CAISQGQGSYEQYF
. TRBJ2-3 . TRBV27 TGTGCCAGCGGAACCGCGGGACGTTTTGTTACGCAGTATTTT CASGTAGRFVTQYF
. TRBJ2-5 . TRBV15 TGTGCCACCAGCAGTGAAATCTATCGACAAGAGACCCAGTACTTC CATSSEIYRQETQYF
. TRBJ2-3 . TRBV7-8 TGTGCCAGCAGCTCAGCGGGCAGCACAGATACGCAGTATTTT CASSSAGSTDTQYF
. TRBJ2-3 few TRBV27 TGTGCCAGCAGAACTTCGACAGATACGCAGTATTTT CASRTSTDTQYF
. TRBJ2-3 few TRBV6-6 TGTGCCAGCAGTTACTCCCTTGGGGAAACGCAGTATTTT CASSYSLGETQYF
. TRBJ2-1 . TRBV27 TGTGCCAGCAGTTATGGTCCCTCCACCGGGATTGGGTTCTTC CASSYGPSTGIGFF
. TRBJ2-3 few TRBV10-3 TGTGCCATCAGTGAGTACTCCGATACGCAGTATTTT CAISEYSDTQYF
. TRBJ2-7 . TRBV29-1 TGCAGCGTCGCAGAAATTCAGGGAGTAGGGTACTACGAGCAGTACTTC CSVAEIQGVGYYEQYF
TRBD2 TRBJ2-5 . TRBV5-1 TGCGCCAGCAGCTTGGCCCTGGGACTAGCGGAAGAGACCCAGTACTTC CASSLALGLAEETQYF